The sample holds many counts of the clone carrying this T cell receptor beta chain. The data belong to a study of T-cell reconstitution after alpha-beta-depleted transplantation in children. This CDR3 spans 13 amino acids. Per germline, CDR1 SEHNR and CDR2 FQNEAQ (reference sequence). The V gene lost 7 bases and the J gene lost 6 bases, with 13 bases spanning the gap. Preparation of the TCRbeta library involved a method that used unique molecular identifiers. MiXCR, applied by TCRdb to the PCR reads, yields one record per CDR3 protein. The table lists about 610,000 distinct CDR3 sequences, roughly 10% of them singletons, with approximately 4.1% in the top ten.

V and J are TRBV7-9 and TRBJ2-1; D may be TRBD2 (5 bases). Material: PBMCs from the stem cell graft donor, obtained from the stem cell graft. This TCR came from a human donor who donated a stem cell graft to a child with acute myeloid leukemia. In DNA, the CDR3 is TGTGCCAGCAAGGAGGCTGGGTCCAATGAGCAGTTCTTC. Translating gives CASKEAGSNEQFF.